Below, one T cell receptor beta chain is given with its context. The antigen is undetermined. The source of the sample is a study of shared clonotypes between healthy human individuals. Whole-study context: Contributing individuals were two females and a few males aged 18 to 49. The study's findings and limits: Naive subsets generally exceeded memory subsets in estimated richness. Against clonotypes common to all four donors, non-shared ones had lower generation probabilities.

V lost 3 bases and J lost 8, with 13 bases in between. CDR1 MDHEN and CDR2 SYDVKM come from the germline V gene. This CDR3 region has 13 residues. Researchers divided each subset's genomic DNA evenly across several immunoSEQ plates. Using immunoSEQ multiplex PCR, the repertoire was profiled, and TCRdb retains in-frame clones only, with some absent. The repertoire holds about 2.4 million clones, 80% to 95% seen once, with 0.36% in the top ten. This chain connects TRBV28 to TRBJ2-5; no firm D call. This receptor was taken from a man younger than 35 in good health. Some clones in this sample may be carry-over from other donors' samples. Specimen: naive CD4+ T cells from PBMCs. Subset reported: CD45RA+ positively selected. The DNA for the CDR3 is TGTGCCAGCAGTTTCCGGTTCCCTGCTACCCAGTACTTC. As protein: CASSFRFPATQYF. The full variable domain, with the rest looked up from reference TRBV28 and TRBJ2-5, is DVKVTQSSRYLVKRTGEKVFLECVQDMDHENMFWYRQDPGLGLRLIYFSYDVKMKEKGDIPEGYSVSREKKERFSLILESASTNQTSMYLCASSFRFPATQYFGPGTRLLVL.